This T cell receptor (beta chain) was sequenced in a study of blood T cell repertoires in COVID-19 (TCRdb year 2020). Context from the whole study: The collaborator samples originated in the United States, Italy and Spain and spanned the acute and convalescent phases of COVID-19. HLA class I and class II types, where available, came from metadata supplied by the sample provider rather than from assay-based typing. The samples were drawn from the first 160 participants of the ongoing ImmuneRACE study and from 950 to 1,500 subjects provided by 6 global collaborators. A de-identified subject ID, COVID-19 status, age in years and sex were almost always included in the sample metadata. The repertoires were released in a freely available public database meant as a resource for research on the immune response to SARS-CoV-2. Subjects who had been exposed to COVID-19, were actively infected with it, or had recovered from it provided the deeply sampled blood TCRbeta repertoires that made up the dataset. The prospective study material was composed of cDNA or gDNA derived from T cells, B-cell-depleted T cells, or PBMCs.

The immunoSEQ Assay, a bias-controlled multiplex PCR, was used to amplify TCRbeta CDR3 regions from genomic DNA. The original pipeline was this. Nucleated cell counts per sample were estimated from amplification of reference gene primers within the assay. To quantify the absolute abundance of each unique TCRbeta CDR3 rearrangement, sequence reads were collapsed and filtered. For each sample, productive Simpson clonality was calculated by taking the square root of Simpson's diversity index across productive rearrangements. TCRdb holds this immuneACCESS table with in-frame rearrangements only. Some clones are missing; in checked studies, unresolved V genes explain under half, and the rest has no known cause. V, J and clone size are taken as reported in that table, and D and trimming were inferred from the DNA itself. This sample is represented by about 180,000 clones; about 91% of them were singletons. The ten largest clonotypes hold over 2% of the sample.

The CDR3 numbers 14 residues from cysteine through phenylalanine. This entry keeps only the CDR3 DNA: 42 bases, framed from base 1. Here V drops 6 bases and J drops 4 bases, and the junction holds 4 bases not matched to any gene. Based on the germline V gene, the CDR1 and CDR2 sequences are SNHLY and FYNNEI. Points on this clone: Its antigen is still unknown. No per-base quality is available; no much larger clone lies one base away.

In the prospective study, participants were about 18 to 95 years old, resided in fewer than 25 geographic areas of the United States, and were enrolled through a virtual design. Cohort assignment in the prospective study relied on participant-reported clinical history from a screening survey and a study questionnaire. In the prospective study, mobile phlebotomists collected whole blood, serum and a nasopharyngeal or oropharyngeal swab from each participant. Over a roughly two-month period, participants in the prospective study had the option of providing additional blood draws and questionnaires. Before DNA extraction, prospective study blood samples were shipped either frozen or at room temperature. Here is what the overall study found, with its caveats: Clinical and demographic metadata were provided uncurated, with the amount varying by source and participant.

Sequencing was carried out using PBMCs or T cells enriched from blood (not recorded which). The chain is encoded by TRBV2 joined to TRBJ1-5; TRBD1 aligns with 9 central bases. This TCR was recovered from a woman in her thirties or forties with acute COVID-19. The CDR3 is CASRRGTGNQPQHF. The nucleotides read TGTGCCAGCAGACGCGGGACAGGGAATCAGCCCCAGCATTTT.